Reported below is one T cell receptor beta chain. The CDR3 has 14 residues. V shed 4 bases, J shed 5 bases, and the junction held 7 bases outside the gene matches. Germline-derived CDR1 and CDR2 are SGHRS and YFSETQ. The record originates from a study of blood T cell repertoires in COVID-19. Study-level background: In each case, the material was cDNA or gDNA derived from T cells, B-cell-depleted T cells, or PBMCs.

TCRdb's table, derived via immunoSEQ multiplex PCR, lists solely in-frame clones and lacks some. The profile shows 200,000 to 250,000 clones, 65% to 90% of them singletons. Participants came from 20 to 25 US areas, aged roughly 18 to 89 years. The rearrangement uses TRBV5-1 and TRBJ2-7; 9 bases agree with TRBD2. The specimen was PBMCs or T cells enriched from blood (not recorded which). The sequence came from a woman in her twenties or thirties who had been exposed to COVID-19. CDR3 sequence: CASSAGSGGNEQYF. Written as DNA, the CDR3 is TGCGCCAGCAGCGCGGGTAGCGGGGGAAACGAGCAGTACTTC.